The 22 T cell receptor beta chains presented below share a single source sample, sequenced in a study of blood T cell repertoires in COVID-19. Some clones are missing from TCRdb's copy, which holds only in-frame ones; the method was immunoSEQ multiplex PCR. The data show 400,000 to 450,000 clones, with approximately 92% seen just once and 0.95% to 1.3% held by the top ten. The sequenced material came from PBMCs or T cells enriched from blood (not recorded which). The receptors were sampled from a man aged 25 to 40 who had recovered from COVID-19.

The rearrangement joins TRBV6-5 to TRBJ1-3, with D possibly being TRBD1 (6 bases). V was clipped by 6 bases and J by 10 bases, with 16 bases between them. This CDR3 is built from 13 residues. Germline V CDR1 and CDR2: MNHEY, SVGAGI. Written as DNA, the CDR3 is TGTGCCAGCAGGATATCAGGGGATAAGACCATATATTTT. Its protein is CASRISGDKTIYF.

The chain uses TRBV28 and TRBJ2-2, with D possibly being TRBD2 (7 bases). Looked up from germline, CDR1 is MDHEN and CDR2 is SYDVKM. With 2 bases removed from V and 7 bases from J, the gap between germline ends came to 11 bases. The CDR3 loop spans 14 amino acids. The CDR3 sequence is CASSLRGAGGELFF. The CDR3 DNA is TGTGCCAGCAGTTTACGGGGGGCCGGCGGGGAGCTGTTTTTT.

This chain links TRBV29-1 with TRBJ1-1; possibly TRBD1 for D (6 bases). Germline CDR1 is SQVTM and CDR2 is ANQGSEA. With 7 bases removed from V and 7 bases from J, the gap between germline ends came to 10 bases. The CDR3 loop spans 10 amino acids. CDR3 residues: CSARGDEAFF. CDR3 sequence (DNA): TGCAGCGCCAGGGGTGATGAAGCTTTCTTT.

Turning to this clone: Lacking the conserved final phenylalanine or tryptophan, this CDR3 likely reflects a read error. No DNA is shown, since the ends of the CDR3 on it are uncertain; the CDR3 is the one TCRdb lists. This chain joins TRBV6-1 and TRBJ1-6. The CDR3 has 11 residues if both end residues are counted. Germline-derived CDR1 and CDR2 are MNHNS and SASEGT. The CDR3 loop reads CASSDRGLLFI.

The chain links TRBV3-1 (or the pseudogene TRBV3-2) to TRBJ1-2; the D gene is possibly TRBD1 (6 bases). Trimming removed 1 base at V and 4 bases at J, with 13 bases between. This CDR3 contains 15 residues. Looked up from germline, CDR1 is LGHDT and CDR2 is YNNKEL (reference sequence). For the CDR3, the DNA is TGTGCCAGCAGCCAAGCGTACAGGGAGGGCTATGGCTACACCTTC. Translating it yields CASSQAYREGYGYTF.

The V call is TRBV7-9, the J call TRBJ2-5, with D possibly being TRBD2 (6 bases). There are 11 residues in the CDR3. Germline V gene data show CDR1 as SEHNR and CDR2 as FQNEAQ (reference sequence). Trimming pared 11 bases from V and 4 bases from J, leaving 11 bases between. CDR3 nucleotides: TGTGCCGGGGGGATCGGAGAGACCCAGTACTTC. Its translation is CAGGIGETQYF.

The rearrangement links TRBV3-1 (or the pseudogene TRBV3-2) to TRBJ2-7; 7 bases line up with TRBD1. The germline V gene encodes CDR1 LGHDT and CDR2 YNNKEL (reference sequence). The V segment lost 3 bases and the J segment 4 bases; nucleotides outside the gene matches: 6. The CDR3 is 14 residues long. CDR3 DNA sequence: TGTGCCAGCAGCCATGAGGGGGCTGTATACGAGCAGTACTTC. This sequence encodes CASSHEGAVYEQYF.

The chain links TRBV18 to TRBJ2-2; tentatively, D is TRBD2 (5 bases). This CDR3 has 17 residues. Germline V gene data show CDR1 as KGHSH and CDR2 as LQKENI. V lost 2 bases and J 4 bases, leaving 17 bases between the germline ends. The CDR3 sequence: CASSPMEVGVGTGELFF. In DNA, the CDR3 is TGTGCCAGCTCACCAATGGAGGTGGGAGTCGGCACCGGGGAGCTGTTTTTT.

The V and J genes are TRBV19 and TRBJ1-5, with 11 bases lining up with TRBD1. Germline V CDR1 and CDR2: LNHDA, SQIVND (reference sequence). V lost 4 bases to trimming and J lost 7 bases; unmatched junction nucleotides: 12. The CDR3 sequence is 17 residues long. The CDR3 region is CASSTYPRTGGGQPQHF. In DNA form, the CDR3 reads TGTGCCAGTAGTACCTACCCACGGACAGGGGGCGGGCAGCCCCAGCATTTT.

The chain carries TRBV4-1 and TRBJ1-1; tentatively, D is TRBD1 (6 bases). Germline loops: CDR1 MGHRA, CDR2 YSYEKL. Trimming shortened V by 1 base and J by 1 base, and 10 bases separated the two germline ends. The CDR3 has 15 amino acids. The CDR3 sequence is CASSQADRQNTEAFF. The CDR3 DNA is TGCGCCAGCAGCCAAGCGGACAGACAGAACACTGAAGCTTTCTTT.

J is TRBJ2-7 and V is TRBV21-1; no check of the table's D call, TRBD1, against the DNA was made. TRBV21-1 has pseudogene status. The CDR3 is 13 amino acids. CDR3 DNA sequence: TGTGCCAGCAGCATCGACAGGGTTTACGAGCAGTACTTC. Residues: CASSIDRVYEQYF.

This chain connects TRBV19 to TRBJ1-2; 8 nucleotides line up with TRBD1. Looked up from germline, CDR1 is LNHDA and CDR2 is SQIVND (reference sequence). Unmatched junction bases numbered 6, after V lost 6 bases and J lost 3 bases. The CDR3 totals 14 residues. CDR3 in amino acids: CASRRTGSDYGYTF. The CDR3, as DNA: TGTGCCAGTAGGAGGACAGGGTCGGACTATGGCTACACCTTC.

The rearrangement links TRBV6-1 to TRBJ2-1, with D tentatively TRBD2 (5 bases). The germline V gene has CDR1 MNHNS and CDR2 SASEGT. This CDR3 region has 16 residues. Trimming shortened V by 4 bases and J by 0 bases, and 13 bases separated the two germline ends. The CDR3 loop is CASSAWRASSYNEQFF. DNA of the CDR3: TGTGCCAGCAGTGCCTGGCGGGCGAGCTCCTACAATGAGCAGTTCTTC.

This chain links TRBV6-2 or TRBV6-3 with TRBJ1-5, with 9 bases aligning to TRBD1. The V and J ends lost 5 bases and 4 bases, in that order; junction bases with no gene match: 6. Germline V gene data show CDR1 as MNHEY and CDR2 as SVGEGT. The CDR3 is 15 residues long. The CDR3 sequence is CASSTGTGRNQPQHF. In DNA, the CDR3 is TGTGCCAGCAGTACCGGGACAGGGAGGAATCAGCCCCAGCATTTT.

The V gene is TRBV19, the J gene TRBJ1-6; maybe TRBD1 (5 bases). Trimming left V 3 bases short and J 7 bases short, with 13 bases between. CDR3 length: 15 amino acids. Per the germline V gene, CDR1 is LNHDA and CDR2 is SQIVND (reference sequence). DNA of the CDR3: TGTGCCAGTAGTATGGAGGGGTTCCGCAATTCACCCCTCCACTTT. It codes for CASSMEGFRNSPLHF.

The chain recombines TRBV5-1 with TRBJ2-7; 8 bases line up with TRBD1. There are 14 residues in the CDR3. After removal of 2 bases from V and 6 bases from J, the junction contained 7 bases not matched to a gene. CDR1 SGHRS and CDR2 YFSETQ come from the germline V gene. The CDR3 loop reads CASSFWKDRGEQYF. The CDR3 DNA reads as TGCGCCAGCAGCTTCTGGAAAGACAGGGGCGAGCAGTACTTC.

The V call is TRBV6-5, the J call TRBJ2-5, with a weak D call TRBD1 (5 bases). This CDR3 contains 12 residues. Germline V gene sequence: CDR1 MNHEY, CDR2 SVGAGI. V lost 5 bases and J lost 4, with 8 bases in between. The CDR3, as DNA: TGTGCCAGCAGTCAGGGATTAGAGACCCAGTACTTC. Amino acid sequence: CASSQGLETQYF.

This chain connects TRBV10-3 to TRBJ2-5, with 10 positions matching TRBD2. The CDR3 sequence is 15 residues long. V shed 0 bases and J 6 bases; nucleotides not matched to a gene: 4. Germline-derived CDR1 and CDR2 are ENHRY and SYGVKD. As DNA, the CDR3 is TGTGCCATCAGTGAGTCCCTAGCGGGAGAGAAGACCCAGTACTTC. Protein: CAISESLAGEKTQYF.

V gene TRBV6-5 combines with J gene TRBJ2-7, with TRBD1 matching over 8 bases. Losses at the gene ends were 7 bases for V and 3 bases for J; bases not matched to a gene: 2. This CDR3 comprises 12 residues. Germline CDR1 reads MNHEY; CDR2 reads SVGAGI. CDR3 in amino acids: CASTGTGYEQYF. The CDR3 nucleotides are TGTGCCAGCACCGGGACAGGCTACGAGCAGTACTTC.

The V and J genes are TRBV7-9 and TRBJ2-3; 7 bases agree with TRBD1. The V gene end was trimmed by 5 bases and the J gene end by 5 bases; junction bases not matched to a gene: 7. The CDR3 consists of 14 residues. Germline assignment: CDR1 SEHNR and CDR2 FQNEAQ (reference sequence). CDR3 bases: TGTGCCAGCAGCCCCGGGACAGTGATAGATACGCAGTATTTT. The encoded protein is CASSPGTVIDTQYF.

The gene calls are TRBV19 and TRBJ1-3; D is undetermined. V lost 3 bases to trimming and J lost 4 bases, with 13 bases between them. Germline CDR1 and CDR2: LNHDA and SQIVND (reference sequence). The CDR3 length is 15 residues. The CDR3 DNA reads TGTGCCAGTAGTATCTATCCCACGGAGGGAAACACCATATATTTT. It yields the protein CASSIYPTEGNTIYF.

V usage is TRBV14 and J usage is TRBJ2-3; 9 bases are a match to TRBD2. Germline V gene lookup returns CDR1 SGHDN and CDR2 FVKESK. V shed 5 bases, J shed 6 bases, and the junction held 15 bases outside the gene matches. This CDR3 is 17 amino acids long. The CDR3 loop reads CASSTRIDSGSADTQYF. DNA of the CDR3: TGTGCCAGCAGCACCCGAATCGATAGCGGGAGTGCTGATACGCAGTATTTT.